The 28 T cell receptor beta chains given below trace back to one sample, sequenced in a study of tumor and adjacent non-tumor tissue in lung cancer. Three rounds of nested PCR, following a modified ARM-PCR protocol, produced the TCRbeta library. Via MiXCR, TCRdb re-called the multiplex PCR reads, giving one row per CDR3 protein. Of 90,000 to 100,000 distinct CDR3 sequences in the sample, more than 80% are singletons; the top ten hold roughly 33%. The template was RNA from unsorted bulk tissue. More than 3 cm separated this lung sample from the edge of the tumor. Sequencing was done on a sample of distant non-tumor lung tissue. The receptors originated from a man aged 55-75 years with small cell lung cancer.

With respect to this clonotype: A much larger clone differs by one base, so this may be a read error. The chain employs TRBV20-1 and TRBJ2-5, with 9 positions matching TRBD1. The germline gives CDR1 DFQATT, CDR2 SNEGSKA (reference sequence). The CDR3 extends over 13 amino acids. The DNA for the CDR3 is TGCAGTGGCCGGGACAGGGTAAAAGAGATCCAGTACTTC. Amino acids: CSGRDRVKEIQYF.

This clonotype was seen many times. V gene TRBV6-1 combines with J gene TRBJ1-1; TRBD1 might be the D (5 bases). Germline values: CDR1 MNHNS, CDR2 SASEGT. The CDR3 loop spans 13 amino acids. Deletions cut 2 bases from V and 3 bases from J, with 7 bases between. The CDR3, as DNA: TGTGCCAGCAGTGAATGGGGGGACACTGAAGCTTTCTTT. This sequence encodes CASSEWGDTEAFF.

Ten or more counts support this clonotype. The genes are TRBV28 and TRBJ2-7; 7 bases are shared with TRBD1. This CDR3 region has 13 residues. The V and J ends lost 5 bases and 3 bases, in that order; junction bases with no gene match: 4. The germline gives CDR1 MDHEN, CDR2 SYDVKM. The CDR3 here is CASSLTGDYEQYV. The CDR3 DNA reads as TGTGCCAGCAGTCTAACAGGGGACTACGAGCAGTACGTC.

A word on this clonotype: The CDR3 carries no conserved terminal phenylalanine or tryptophan, so it likely arises from a read error. The chain couples TRBV28 to TRBJ1-6; perhaps TRBD1 as D (5 bases). Per the germline V gene, CDR1 is MDHEN and CDR2 is SYDVKM. The V end lost 6 bases, the J end lost 9 bases, and 15 bases lay between the germline ends. The CDR3 is made up of 14 amino acids. DNA for the CDR3: TGTGCCAGCAGCAGGACAAGGGGTGGTTCACCCCTCCACATT. This codes for CASSRTRGGSPLHI.

The genes are TRBV11-2 and TRBJ2-5; 7 nucleotides line up with TRBD2. Looked up from germline, CDR1 is SGHAT and CDR2 is FQNNGV. The CDR3 is 13 residues long. V dropped 11 bases and J dropped 3; count of bases not matched to a gene: 9. CDR3 sequence (DNA): TGTGCCCGTAGCTTAGGGACTAAAGAGACCCAGTACTTC. This gives the protein CARSLGTKETQYF.

The table lists this clonotype with many counts. The V call is TRBV20-1, the J call TRBJ2-7, with 11 bases fitting TRBD2. V lost 3 bases and J lost 0; bases outside the gene matches: 10. Germline V gene lookup returns CDR1 DFQATT and CDR2 SNEGSKA (reference sequence). The CDR3 covers 17 residues. The CDR3 region has the DNA TGCAGTGCTAGGAGAGTAGCGGGAGGGAGAAGCTCCTACGAGCAGTACTTC. It translates to CSARRVAGGRSSYEQYF.

On this clonotype: The junction differs from germline at one of its ends, possibly a read error. V gene TRBV6-5 combines with J gene TRBJ2-1, with no clear D. Germline loops: CDR1 MNHEY, CDR2 SVGAGI. The CDR3 sequence is 12 residues long. The CDR3: CASSSTYHEQFF. The CDR3 nucleotides are TGTGCCAGTAGTTCGACTTACCATGAGCAGTTCTTC.

V usage is TRBV6-2 or TRBV6-3 and J usage is TRBJ2-1, with no clear D. V was clipped by 5 bases and J by 8 bases, with 13 bases between them. Germline V gene sequence: CDR1 MNHEY, CDR2 SVGEGT. The CDR3 consists of 13 residues. CDR3 sequence reads: CASSSRPNDEQFF. The CDR3 DNA is TGTGCCAGCAGTAGCCGTCCTAACGATGAGCAGTTCTTC.

The J gene is TRBJ2-2, the V gene TRBV4-2; maybe TRBD2 (5 bases). With 0 bases removed from V and 15 bases from J, the gap between germline ends came to 23 bases. This CDR3 contains 16 residues. Per germline, CDR1 LGHNA and CDR2 YNFKEQ. This CDR3 reads CASSQDMRANTGDVFF. CDR3 nucleotide sequence: TGTGCCAGCAGCCAAGATATGAGGGCTAACACCGGGGATGTGTTTTTT.

The chain joins TRBV6-5 to TRBJ1-1, with TRBD1 as a possible D gene (5 bases). In germline, CDR1 is MNHEY, CDR2 SVGAGI. The V gene lost 6 bases and the J gene lost 7 bases, with 24 bases spanning the gap. There are 16 residues in the CDR3. CDR3 sequence reads: CASSLSTECRQVEAFF. The CDR3 DNA sequence: TGTGCCAGCAGCCTATCGACAGAGTGCCGTCAGGTTGAAGCTTTCTTT.

Only one count was recorded for this clonotype. One end of the junction varies from germline; a read error may be responsible. The chain joins TRBV12-3 or TRBV12-4 to TRBJ2-2, with 7 bases identical to TRBD2. This CDR3 is built from 13 residues. In DNA form, the CDR3 reads TGTGCCAGCAGTTTGACTAGCATCGGGGAACTGTTTTTT. Translation: CASSLTSIGELFF.

The gene calls are TRBV5-1 and TRBJ2-1, with a weak D call TRBD1 (5 bases). CDR1 SGHRS and CDR2 YFSETQ come from the germline V gene. This CDR3 is 15 amino acids long. V gave up 0 bases and J gave up 6 bases, with 13 bases separating them. This chain's CDR3 is CASSLGGPKTNEQFF. The CDR3 region has the DNA TGCGCCAGCAGCTTGGGGGGCCCGAAAACCAATGAGCAGTTCTTC. The complete variable domain, with remaining parts taken from reference TRBV5-1 and TRBJ2-1, reads KAGVTQTPRYLIKTRGQQVTLSCSPISGHRSVSWYQQTPGQGLQFLFEYFSETQRNKGNFPGRFSGRQFSNSRSEMNVSTLELGDSALYLCASSLGGPKTNEQFFGPGTRLTVL.

This clonotype was counted once. Germline is not matched at one junction end, which may reflect a read error. The rearrangement joins TRBV6-5 to TRBJ2-1; the D gene is possibly TRBD2 (5 bases). The J call could be wrong; TRBJ2-7 is a better fit for the DNA end. The CDR3 has 15 amino acids. Germline V lookup: CDR1 MNHEY, CDR2 SVGAGI. This CDR3 is CAGSYSEGVGNEQYF. As DNA, the CDR3 is TGTGCCGGCAGTTACTCTGAGGGAGTGGGTAATGAGCAGTACTTC.

This clonotype occurred once. J is TRBJ1-1 and V is TRBV20-1; the D is unclear. Germline V lookup: CDR1 DFQATT, CDR2 SNEGSKA (reference sequence). The CDR3 covers 11 residues. CDR3 bases: TGCAATGTTAGTTTGGCGGCTGAAGCTTTCTTT. This gives the protein CNVSLAAEAFF.

This clonotype has ten or more counts. The CDR3 sequence is CASSQDVGGGGRSTEAFF. The CDR3 nucleotides are TGCGCCAGCAGCCAAGATGTGGGGGGAGGAGGAAGGAGCACTGAAGCTTTCTTT. The chain links TRBV4-1 to TRBJ1-1, with D tentatively TRBD1 (5 bases). The CDR3 totals 18 residues. The V end lost 0 bases, the J end lost 4 bases, and 21 bases lay between the germline ends. Germline loops: CDR1 MGHRA, CDR2 YSYEKL.

Remarks on this clonotype: Relative to the germline gene, one junction end is altered; a read error may explain this. V is TRBV6-1 and J is TRBJ2-7; 12 nucleotides agree with TRBD2. CDR3 length: 14 amino acids. CDR1 and CDR2 (germline): MNHNS, SASEGT. CDR3 nucleotide sequence: TGTGCCAGCAGTGAGACTAGCGGGAGTTGCGAGCAATACTTC. It codes for CASSETSGSCEQYF.

The chain employs TRBV5-4 and TRBJ2-5, with 9 positions matching TRBD1. Trimming cost V 0 bases and J 4 bases; bases outside gene matches: 10. The CDR3 has 17 residues. Germline V gene sequence: CDR1 SGHNT, CDR2 YYREEE (reference sequence). The CDR3 DNA follows: TGTGCCAGCAGCTTGGTTTCGGAACAGGGGGCGGCAGAGACCCAGTACTTC. It translates to CASSLVSEQGAAETQYF.

On this clonotype: A read error is likely, as this CDR3 ends without the conserved phenylalanine or tryptophan. The CDR3, as DNA: TGCAGCGAAGCCCCATTGCGGGGGTATTACAATGAGCAGTTCATC. It specifies CSEAPLRGYYNEQFI. This chain links TRBV29-1 with TRBJ2-1, with 7 bases aligning to TRBD2. The germline V gene has CDR1 SQVTM and CDR2 ANQGSEA. The V and J ends lost 7 bases and 4 bases, in that order; junction bases with no gene match: 13. The CDR3 is made up of 15 amino acids.

For this clonotype: The conserved phenylalanine or tryptophan is not found at the CDR3 terminus, so this likely reflects a read error. J is TRBJ2-2 and V is TRBV12-3 or TRBV12-4; 9 nucleotides match TRBD2. Trimming removed 5 bases from V and 6 bases from J; junction bases left unmatched: 7. This CDR3 comprises 15 residues. In nucleotides, the CDR3 is TGTGCCAGCAGTCCCGGGACTAGCACGTCCGGGGAGCTGTTTATT. Translating it yields CASSPGTSTSGELFI.

This chain uses TRBV6-6 with TRBJ2-1; D is undetermined. Germline values: CDR1 MNHNY, CDR2 SVGAGI (reference sequence). The CDR3 has 18 amino acids. Trimming removed 2 bases at V and 2 bases at J, with 19 bases between. The CDR3 sequence: CASSYHCVRGRTYNEQFF. CDR3 nucleotide sequence: TGTGCCAGCAGTTACCACTGCGTCCGCGGCCGTACCTACAATGAGCAGTTCTTC.

The V gene is TRBV12-3 or TRBV12-4, the J gene TRBJ2-7; D is undetermined. Trimming removed 2 bases at V and 6 bases at J, with 8 bases between. The CDR3 has 12 amino acids. CDR3 sequence reads: CASSLQASEQYF. CDR3 sequence (DNA): TGTGCCAGCAGTTTACAGGCTAGCGAGCAGTACTTC.

This chain uses TRBV11-2 with TRBJ2-1, with 7 bases lining up with TRBD1. Germline-derived CDR1 and CDR2 are SGHAT and FQNNGV. With V trimmed by 8 bases and J by 9 bases, 13 bases remained unmatched. The CDR3 contains 14 residues. CDR3 amino acids: CASQKRQGFTEQFF. The CDR3 DNA sequence: TGTGCCAGCCAGAAGCGACAGGGATTCACTGAGCAGTTCTTC.

Comment on this clonotype: One end of the junction fails to match germline, which may point to a read error. This rearrangement joins TRBV6-5 to TRBJ1-2, with D unclear. Germline assignment: CDR1 MNHEY and CDR2 SVGAGI. CDR3 length equals 14 residues. CDR3: CTSSDPRHTYGYIF. CDR3 bases: TGTACCAGCAGTGACCCGAGACATACCTATGGCTACATCTTC.

V gene TRBV20-1 combines with J gene TRBJ2-5, with D possibly matching TRBD2 (7 bases). V was pared by 3 bases and J by 4 bases, with 15 bases between. There are 14 residues in the CDR3. Germline CDR1 is DFQATT and CDR2 is SNEGSKA (reference sequence). In DNA form, the CDR3 reads TGCAGTGCTAGGCTAGTGGGAGGGGGAGAGACCCAGTACTTC. Translating gives CSARLVGGGETQYF.

There are many counts of this clonotype. This chain uses TRBV6-6 with TRBJ1-1; D perhaps matches TRBD1 (5 bases). The length of the CDR3 is 14 residues. V was shortened by 5 bases and J by 2 bases, with 12 bases between the two germline ends. Germline CDR1 reads MNHNY; CDR2 reads SVGAGI (reference sequence). This CDR3 is CASSLTDTNTEAFF. CDR3 coding DNA: TGTGCCAGCAGTCTGACAGACACCAACACTGAAGCTTTCTTT.

Turning to this clonotype: A read error may produce the germline difference seen at one junction end. This chain links TRBV29-1 with TRBJ2-1; no reliable D call. This CDR3 contains 13 residues. The V gene's germline CDR1 is SQVTM and CDR2 ANQGSEA. The CDR3 nucleotides read TGCAACGCCCGATCGAGCTCCTGCAATGAGCAGTTCTTC. It is translated as CNARSSSCNEQFF.

At least ten counts were recorded for this clonotype. The gene calls are TRBV5-1 and TRBJ1-1; weak D call: TRBD1 (5 bases). The CDR3 loop spans 14 amino acids. With 4 bases removed from V and 1 base from J, the gap between germline ends came to 11 bases. Per the germline V gene, CDR1 is SGHRS and CDR2 is YFSETQ. This CDR3 is CASSPTVQNTEAFF. CDR3 DNA: TGCGCCAGCAGCCCGACAGTTCAGAACACTGAAGCTTTCTTT.

Of note for this clonotype: An end of the junction does not agree with germline; a read error may underlie this. The gene calls are TRBV11-3 and TRBJ2-2; 10 nucleotides align to TRBD1. Germline CDR1 and CDR2: SGHNT and YENEEA. The CDR3 loop spans 15 amino acids. This chain's CDR3 is CASIRDRGASGELFF. The CDR3, as DNA: TGTGCCAGTATCCGGGACAGGGGAGCGTCCGGGGAGCTATTTTTT.